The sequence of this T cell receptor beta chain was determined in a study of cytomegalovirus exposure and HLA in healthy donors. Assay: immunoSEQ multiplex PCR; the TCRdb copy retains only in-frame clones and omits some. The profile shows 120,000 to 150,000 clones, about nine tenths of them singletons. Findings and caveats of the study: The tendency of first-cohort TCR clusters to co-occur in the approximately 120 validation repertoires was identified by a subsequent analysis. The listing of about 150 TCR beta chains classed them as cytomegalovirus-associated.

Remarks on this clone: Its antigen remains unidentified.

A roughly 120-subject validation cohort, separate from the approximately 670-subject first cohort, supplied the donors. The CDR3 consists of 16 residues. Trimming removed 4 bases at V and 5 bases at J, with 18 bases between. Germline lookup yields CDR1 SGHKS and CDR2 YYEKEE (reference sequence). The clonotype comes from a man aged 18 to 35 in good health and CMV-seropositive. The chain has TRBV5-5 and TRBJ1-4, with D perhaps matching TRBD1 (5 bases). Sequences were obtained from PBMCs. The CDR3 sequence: CASSPSPSGLNEKLFF. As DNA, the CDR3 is TGTGCCAGCAGCCCCTCCCCTTCAGGGTTGAATGAAAAACTGTTTTTT. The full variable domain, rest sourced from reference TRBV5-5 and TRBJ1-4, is DAGVTQSPTHLIKTRGQQVTLRCSPISGHKSVSWYQQVLGQGPQFIFQYYEKEERGRGNFPDRFSARQFPNYSSELNVNALLLGDSALYLCASSPSPSGLNEKLFFGSGTQLSVL.